What follows are 13 T cell receptor beta chains derived from one specimen sequenced in a study of cytomegalovirus exposure and HLA in healthy donors. In the PCR, 60 Vbeta and 13 Jbeta primers were used. The assay was immunoSEQ multiplex PCR, and TCRdb's table has in-frame clones only and misses some. The sample records more than 90,000 clones, about two thirds being singletons. The sample comprised PBMCs. These receptors were obtained from a man aged 25-45 years in good health and CMV-seropositive.

The chain links TRBV11-2 to TRBJ2-5; 8 positions agree with TRBD2. The CDR3 loop spans 17 amino acids. Germline V gene lookup returns CDR1 SGHAT and CDR2 FQNNGV. Trimming removed 1 base from V and 1 base from J; junction bases left unmatched: 8. CDR3 sequence (DNA): TGTGCCAGCAGCTTAGGTCTTTCGGGAGGGCGCCAAGAGACCCAGTACTTC. It yields the protein CASSLGLSGGRQETQYF. The complete variable domain, with remaining parts taken from reference TRBV11-2 and TRBJ2-5, reads EAGVAQSPRYKIIEKRQSVAFWCNPISGHATLYWYQQILGQGPKLLIQFQNNGVVDDSQLPKDRFSAERLKGVDSTLKIQPAKLEDSAVYLCASSLGLSGGRQETQYFGPGTRLLVL.

In nucleotides, the CDR3 is TGTGCCAGCAGCCAAGATAGCGGGGGGGCTTACGAGCAGTACTTC. It is translated as CASSQDSGGAYEQYF. This chain connects TRBV4-2 to TRBJ2-7, with TRBD2 identical over 11 bases. The CDR3 covers 15 residues. The J segment lost 4 bases and the V segment lost 0 bases, leaving 2 bases of the junction unmatched. Germline loops: CDR1 LGHNA, CDR2 YNFKEQ.

The gene calls are TRBV27 and TRBJ2-1; 11 bases match TRBD2. Losses at the gene ends were 0 bases for V and 3 bases for J; bases not matched to a gene: 4. This CDR3 spans 17 amino acids. Germline CDR1 is MNHEY and CDR2 is SMNVEV (reference sequence). The DNA for the CDR3 is TGTGCCAGCAGTTTATCGGCCACTAGCGGGGGCTACAATGAGCAGTTCTTC. As protein: CASSLSATSGGYNEQFF.

The rearrangement joins TRBV18 to TRBJ1-3, with a tentative D call TRBD1 (6 bases). The germline gives CDR1 KGHSH, CDR2 LQKENI. This CDR3 contains 15 residues. V was pared by 5 bases and J by 7 bases, with 18 bases between. CDR3 in DNA: TGTGCCAGCTCAATTGGACAGAGGGCCGAGAACACCATATATTTT. Protein sequence: CASSIGQRAENTIYF.

V usage is TRBV5-4 and J usage is TRBJ1-1, with TRBD1 matching over 8 bases. This CDR3 spans 14 amino acids. The J segment lost 10 bases and the V segment lost 4 bases, leaving 12 bases of the junction unmatched. Germline CDR1 and CDR2: SGHNT and YYREEE (reference sequence). The CDR3 loop is CASSIGTGVPRAFF. In DNA, the CDR3 is TGTGCCAGCAGCATAGGGACAGGCGTTCCTCGAGCTTTCTTT. Supplemented by reference TRBV5-4 and TRBJ1-1, the full variable domain reads ETGVTQSPTHLIKTRGQQVTLRCSSQSGHNTVSWYQQALGQGPQFIFQYYREEENGRGNFPPRFSGLQFPNYSSELNVNALELDDSALYLCASSIGTGVPRAFFGQGTRLTVV.

The V and J genes are TRBV7-9 and TRBJ2-2; perhaps TRBD1 as D (6 bases). V was cut by 5 bases and J by 9 bases, with 10 bases left in between. This CDR3 has 12 amino acids. CDR1 and CDR2 (germline): SEHNR, FQNEAQ (reference sequence). CDR3: CASSPGDRELFF. CDR3 bases: TGTGCCAGCAGCCCAGGGGACCGGGAGCTGTTTTTT.

In this sample, this clone turned up once. This chain uses TRBV15 with TRBJ1-2; 7 bases line up with TRBD1. CDR1 and CDR2 (germline): LNHNV, YYDKDF (reference sequence). Trimming at V came to 3 bases and at J to 0 bases, leaving 10 bases not matched to a gene. The CDR3 spans 17 residues. The DNA of the CDR3 is TGTGCCACCAGCAGTCTGTCGGACAGGATTACTAACTATGGCTACACCTTC. Translation gives CATSSLSDRITNYGYTF.

This chain links TRBV13 with TRBJ2-7; 8 nucleotides agree with TRBD2. Germline CDR1 is PRHDT and CDR2 is FYEKMQ (reference sequence). V shed 3 bases and J 0 bases; nucleotides not matched to a gene: 7. This CDR3 has 16 amino acids. In DNA form, the CDR3 reads TGTGCCAGCAGCTTGTACACCGGGACTAGCTCCTACGAGCAGTACTTC. Translated: CASSLYTGTSSYEQYF.

The V gene is TRBV29-1, the J gene TRBJ1-3; the D gene is possibly TRBD1 (5 bases). The V gene lost 5 bases and the J gene lost 2 bases, with 13 bases spanning the gap. Germline assignment: CDR1 SQVTM and CDR2 ANQGSEA. The length of the CDR3 is 14 residues. Here the CDR3 DNA reads TGCAGCGTTTCGACAGTTACCCCTGGAAACACCATATATTTT. The encoded protein is CSVSTVTPGNTIYF.

This clone was detected once. The chain employs TRBV30 and TRBJ1-6, with D tentatively TRBD1 (6 bases). Trimming removed 7 bases at V and 6 bases at J, with 13 bases between. Germline V CDR1 and CDR2: GTSNPN, SVGIG (reference sequence). This CDR3 region has 13 residues. CDR3 amino acids: CASNTRGNSPLHF. CDR3 in DNA: TGTGCCTCGAATACCAGGGGTAATTCACCCCTCCACTTT.

The gene calls are TRBV29-1 and TRBJ1-1; D may be TRBD1 (6 bases). The CDR3 spans 11 residues. The germline V gene encodes CDR1 SQVTM and CDR2 ANQGSEA. The germline V and J ends were trimmed by 7 bases and 10 bases, with 16 bases remaining between them. CDR3 sequence: CSALGGRGAFF. CDR3 in DNA: TGCAGCGCCCTCGGGGGGCGTGGAGCTTTCTTT.

The chain joins TRBV11-3 to TRBJ2-1; 12 nucleotides line up with TRBD2. J was trimmed by 9 bases and V by 2 bases; bases with no gene match: 5. Per the germline V gene, CDR1 is SGHNT and CDR2 is YENEEA. This CDR3 is built from 15 residues. Written as DNA, the CDR3 is TGTGCCAGCAGCTTAAGACTAGCGGGAGCTCTTGAGCAGTTCTTC. Its protein product is CASSLRLAGALEQFF.

This chain connects TRBV28 to TRBJ2-3; 7 nucleotides match TRBD2. The CDR3 is 17 residues long. With V trimmed by 7 bases and J by 1 base, 14 bases remained unmatched. Germline lookup yields CDR1 MDHEN and CDR2 SYDVKM. Here the CDR3 DNA reads TGTGCCAGCACCATCCCACATAGCGGGCTCGGCACAGATACGCAGTATTTT. Encoded protein: CASTIPHSGLGTDTQYF.